This TCR beta chain is from a study of blood T cells in healthy people across ages. Through a sample-barcoded 5' primer and a J-beta primer mix, a second PCR was run for 7 to 11 cycles. MiXCR, applied by TCRdb to the 5' RACE reads, yields one record per CDR3 protein. The sample carries around 1.1 million distinct CDR3 sequences, 35% to 40% recorded once. The CDR3 has 14 residues. V was cut by 1 base and J by 0 bases, with 6 bases left in between. Germline CDR1 SNHLY, CDR2 FYNNEI. Sequenced: blood. The chain couples TRBV2 to TRBJ1-2, with D unresolved. This TCR was recovered from a man aged 18 to 30 in good health. This CDR3 is CASSEDPSNYGYTF. For the CDR3, the DNA is TGTGCCAGCAGTGAAGACCCTTCTAACTATGGCTACACCTTC.